The 14 T cell receptor beta chains in this list originate from one sample, sequenced in a study of T-cell memory formation after mild COVID-19. TCRdb analysed the 5' RACE reads with MiXCR anew, one entry per CDR3 protein. The sample includes about 560,000 distinct CDR3 sequences, about 20% of them seen just once. The material sequenced was PBMCs or a T cell subset sorted from them (not recorded which). Receptor source: an adult woman who had mild COVID-19 (a few samples of this study predate the infection). Cell type and time point are not known.

This clonotype was counted a few times. This chain's CDR3 is CASSLGYVRGTETQYF. Written as DNA, the CDR3 is TGTGCCAGCAGCTTAGGCTATGTACGGGGAACAGAGACCCAGTACTTC. V usage is TRBV11-2 and J usage is TRBJ2-5, with D possibly being TRBD2 (5 bases). CDR3 length equals 16 residues. The ends were cut back, 1 base at V and 4 bases at J, with 16 bases in the middle. The germline CDR1 and CDR2 sequences are SGHAT and FQNNGV.

The CDR3 nucleotides are TGTGCCATCAGTGAGCGCGACGGGAGTCTGAACGAGCAGTACTTC. Translated, it gives CAISERDGSLNEQYF. The chain recombines TRBV10-3 with TRBJ2-7; D might be TRBD2 (6 bases). The CDR3 length is 15 residues. CDR1 is ENHRY and CDR2 is SYGVKD in the germline V gene. V was trimmed by 2 bases and J by 5 bases, leaving 16 bases between them.

The chain joins TRBV9 to TRBJ2-7, with D unclear. CDR3 length: 15 amino acids. V lost 1 base, J lost 0 bases, and 11 bases lay in between. The germline V gene has CDR1 SGDLS and CDR2 YYNGEE. The DNA for the CDR3 is TGTGCCAGCAGCGTAAGGATGGGAAACTCCTACGAGCAGTACTTC. Translated, it gives CASSVRMGNSYEQYF.

The chain joins TRBV5-1 to TRBJ1-2, with 8 positions matching TRBD1. This CDR3 spans 18 amino acids. The ends lost 4 bases at V and 0 bases at J; junction bases unmatched: 14. CDR1 and CDR2 from the germline V gene are SGHRS and YFSETQ. The CDR3 spells CASSLTGATLYSNYGYTF. The CDR3 DNA sequence: TGCGCCAGCAGCCTGACAGGGGCCACCCTCTATTCTAACTATGGCTACACCTTC.

The table lists this clonotype with a few counts. The CDR3 DNA is TGTGCAAGTCGCTTACCCCCGGGACTAGCGGGGGGGCCGAAGGCAGATACGCAGTATTTT. It codes for CASRLPPGLAGGPKADTQYF. The chain uses TRBV12-2 and TRBJ2-3; no DNA check was done on the table's D call, TRBD2. TRBV12-2 is shown as a pseudogene. The CDR3 runs 20 residues.

V is TRBV6-5 and J is TRBJ2-3; 11 bases are a match to TRBD2. Trimming took 5 bases from V and 6 from J; bases not matched to a gene: 4. CDR1 MNHEY and CDR2 SVGAGI come from the germline V gene. The CDR3 length is 14 residues. CDR3 residues: CASSPSGGKDTQYF. The CDR3 DNA reads as TGTGCCAGCAGTCCTAGCGGGGGGAAGGATACGCAGTATTTT.

The rearrangement links TRBV14 to TRBJ2-1; TRBD1 aligns across 8 bases. Germline V gene lookup returns CDR1 SGHDN and CDR2 FVKESK. Losses at the gene ends were 3 bases for V and 3 bases for J; bases not matched to a gene: 10. The CDR3 runs to 17 residues. The CDR3 region is CASSQEGRTGIYNEQFF. CDR3 in DNA: TGTGCCAGCAGCCAGGAAGGCCGGACAGGGATCTACAATGAGCAGTTCTTC.

The chain recombines TRBV5-6 with TRBJ2-5; the D is unclear. Trimming removed 4 bases from V and 5 bases from J, with 21 bases in between. From germline, CDR1 is SGHDT and CDR2 YYEEEE. This CDR3 is 16 amino acids long. The CDR3 DNA is TGTGCCAGCAGCAAAACTCCGGATCTCGTGTTGGAGACCCAGTACTTC. Its translation: CASSKTPDLVLETQYF.

This clonotype has just a few counts. The gene calls are TRBV6-2 or TRBV6-3 and TRBJ1-5; D possibly corresponds to TRBD1 (6 bases). The CDR3 spans 16 residues. CDR1 is MNHEY, CDR2 SVGEGT, per germline. The ends were cut back, 2 bases at V and 7 bases at J, with 18 bases in the middle. The CDR3 is CASSYLSPNQGQPQHF. The CDR3 DNA reads TGTGCCAGCAGTTACCTCTCTCCTAACCAGGGGCAGCCCCAGCATTTT.

This clonotype was seen more than once but under ten times. The J gene is TRBJ1-2, the V gene TRBV12-3 or TRBV12-4; D uncertain. Trimming took off 3 bases at V and 3 bases at J, with 17 bases between the two ends. The CDR3 extends over 16 amino acids. CDR3 nucleotide sequence: TGTGCCAGCAGTTTGTTTGCAGCGTGGAAAGACTATGGCTACACCTTC. This codes for CASSLFAAWKDYGYTF.

The chain joins TRBV12-3 or TRBV12-4 to TRBJ1-4, with a possible D match to TRBD1 (5 bases). The V and J ends lost 1 base and 5 bases respectively, with 11 bases between them. This CDR3 is built from 15 residues. The CDR3 sequence is CASSLGGTTNEKLFF. The DNA for the CDR3 is TGTGCCAGCAGTTTAGGAGGGACGACGAATGAAAAACTGTTTTTT.

This clonotype was seen ten or more times. The CDR3 spells CASSPQGRGEKLFF. For the CDR3, the DNA is TGTGCCAGCAGCCCACAAGGAAGGGGTGAAAAACTGTTTTTT. The chain recombines TRBV7-2 with TRBJ1-4, with a weak D call TRBD1 (5 bases). The V end was cut by 5 bases, the J end by 7 bases, with 14 bases between. CDR1 SGHTA and CDR2 FQGNSA come from the germline V gene. The CDR3 runs 14 residues.

The chain has TRBV6-1 and TRBJ1-5, with unresolved D. Germline values: CDR1 MNHNS, CDR2 SASEGT. V lost 4 bases, J lost 0 bases, and 7 bases lay in between. This CDR3 has 14 residues. Written as DNA, the CDR3 is TGTGCCAGCAGTGCAGCACCTAGCAATCAGCCCCAGCATTTT. This codes for CASSAAPSNQPQHF.

This clonotype was detected a few times. The genes are TRBV4-3 and TRBJ2-7; D is possibly TRBD2 (5 bases). The CDR3 contains 14 residues. CDR1 is LGHNA and CDR2 is YSLEER in the germline V gene. V lost 3 bases to trimming and J lost 3 bases, with 12 bases between them. The CDR3 coding sequence is TGCGCCAGCAGCCAGGACTGGGGATTCTACGAGCAGTACTTC. This translates into CASSQDWGFYEQYF.